This T cell receptor beta chain was observed in a study of response to subunit inactivated influenza vaccine. Germline-derived CDR1 and CDR2 are SGHRS and YFSETQ. The CDR3 sequence is 15 residues long. Between the trimmed V and J ends, which lost 3 bases and 0 bases, there was a span of 10 bases. A note on this clonotype: Its antigen remains unknown.

TCRdb fed the RT-PCR reads into MiXCR, producing one record per CDR3 protein. The data show about 700,000 distinct CDR3 sequences, roughly 13% seen once. Study-level results: The authors put forward the suggestion that each seasonal influenza vaccination may bring in only a limited number of new T cells.

This rearrangement joins TRBV5-1 to TRBJ2-1; a possible D gene is TRBD2 (6 bases). The sample here was PBMCs from blood, taken roughly 2 weeks before vaccination. The origin of this receptor is a man aged 45-65 years who received an inactivated influenza vaccine. The CDR3 spells CASSWPGGSYNEQFF. CDR3 DNA: TGCGCCAGCAGCTGGCCCGGGGGCTCCTACAATGAGCAGTTCTTC.